The clone carrying this TCR beta chain was observed many times. Its cognate antigen is unknown. MiXCR, run by TCRdb on the 5' RACE reads, gives a single entry per CDR3 protein. The data hold roughly 49,000 distinct CDR3 sequences, with roughly 7.4% observed a single time. The sample belongs to a study of T cells after yellow fever vaccination. Findings of the study overall: Just a small share of clonotypes turned up in the CD4 compartment as well as the CD8 compartment. Abundant contaminating clonotypes from the bulk population could appear in FACS-sorted repertoires.

The CDR3 contains 14 residues. The sequencing here drew on CD8+ T cells sorted from PBMCs, taken around 15 days after the first yellow fever vaccination. V is TRBV21-1 and J is TRBJ2-2. TRBV21-1 is designated a pseudogene. This TCR came from a man between 18 and 29 years old who received the YFV17D yellow fever vaccine. Written as DNA, the CDR3 is TGTGCCAGCAGCAAACTATCCAACACCGGGGAGCTGTTTTTT. Translating gives CASSKLSNTGELFF.